This TCR beta chain was documented in a study of cytomegalovirus exposure and HLA in healthy donors (dated by TCRdb to about 2017). Concerning the study at large: In an earlier analysis of 587 of the donors, 276 Gb of sequence data and 117 million unique TCR beta sequences from 150 million to 200 million T cells were reported. An early release covering roughly 600 HLA-typed donors comprised 250 to 350 gigabases of sequencing data and around 86 million unique TCR sequences. Of the 350 to 400 genotyped donors, about 84% fell in the genetic ancestry cluster associated with self-reported Caucasian donors. The study aimed to test whether cataloging public T cell receptors could reveal signatures of past pathogen exposure. The study used immunosequencing to profile the T cell repertoires of under 700 subjects and linked those repertoires to cytomegalovirus serostatus. In addition to the first cohort of roughly 700 subjects, a separate validation cohort of approximately 130 different subjects was used. The study combined high-throughput TCR immunosequencing, statistical association of individual TCRs with disease status, and machine learning to predict cytomegalovirus infection status. To study patterns of TCR occurrence, a later analysis re-analyzed previously published TCR beta repertoires from under 750 donors and added high-resolution HLA genotyping. Rather than drawing on any new phenotypic data, the later analysis identified candidate immune exposures from TCR beta sequences and the way those sequences occurred across donors. An earlier analysis of around 540 of the donors applied high-throughput TCR beta sequencing to assess whether each TCR beta V gene segment acted as functional or pseudogenic. Donor age, sex, ethnicity and CMV serostatus were compiled together with the repertoire data. A later genetic analysis used genome-wide SNP genotypes for about 55% of the 666 donors, treating that subset as a discovery cohort. All discovery cohort repertoires had been generated on a single sequencing platform. Class I and class II HLA loci were covered by the typing at four-digit resolution. Typing coverage varied by locus: about 629-630 donors for A, B, C, DRB1 and DQB1; approximately 500 for DQA1; more than 600 for DPA1; roughly 450 for DPB1. Roughly five DR-DQ haplotypes were handled as single units for association and clustering, since linkage in the cohort was strong. Across under 500 genotyped donors of the cohort, an average of approximately 240,000 unique TCR beta nucleotide sequences per donor were sequenced, and 15% to 20% of those sequences were non-productive.

Library preparation employed the immunoSEQ multiplex PCR assay. A mixture of 60 forward primers for TCR Vbeta segments and 13 reverse primers for TCR Jbeta segments was used in the multiplex PCR. The CDR3 region of rearranged TCR beta genes was amplified from genomic DNA with a multiplex PCR assay. On the Illumina HiSeq System, the amplified TCR beta libraries were sequenced as 87-base-pair reads. Per the authors' processing: A later analysis counted 75 million to 100 million unique TCR beta chains across the 640 or so repertoires, and roughly 11 million of these chains were shared by at least two donors. To remove PCR and sequencing errors, raw reads were error-corrected and collapsed into unique sequences using a nearest-neighbor algorithm that merged closely related sequences. V, D and J gene segments were assigned by aligning CDR3 sequences to IMGT reference sequences. For a sequence to be retained, at least a six-nucleotide match to both a V gene segment and a J gene segment was required. A rearrangement was called productive if the CDR3 had no stop codons and remained in frame with V and J, and every other rearrangement was called non-productive. Following IMGT convention, CDR3 was defined as the stretch from the second conserved V-encoded cysteine up to the conserved J-encoded phenylalanine. The earlier analysis of about 560 of the donors excluded any sequence lacking an unambiguous match to a single V gene segment. In an earlier analysis of several hundred of the donors, V segments were called functional above 56.7% productive rearrangements and were called segregating when the between-donor standard deviation exceeded 5%. A statistical classification framework was built to diagnose cytomegalovirus status from the catalog of TCR beta chain sequences. A later analysis assigned V and J genes by comparing TCR nucleotide sequences with IMGT/GENE-DB human TR gene sequences. Using the TCRdist pipeline, a later analysis assigned CDR3 sequences along with most-parsimonious VDJ recombination scenarios. A later analysis defined each TCR beta chain by its CDR3 amino acid sequence plus V-gene family, and excluded reads lacking a unique V-gene family. In a later analysis, fewer than 650 highly shared, low-generation-probability nucleotide sequences were removed to address suspected cross-contamination and a sequencing artifact. A later analysis calculated a clonal expansion index for each public chain from normalized within-repertoire ranks of inferred template counts. In a later analysis, generation probabilities were computed with a VDJ recombination model fitted to out-of-frame rearrangements, and the resulting probabilities were checked against IGoR. A later analysis scored TCR-TCR, TCR-HLA and TCR-CMV co-occurrence with hypergeometric tests, applying a repertoire-size bias correction to TCR pairs. A later analysis estimated false discovery rates by permuting HLA or CMV assignments 20 times. In a later analysis, co-occurring TCRs were grouped using DBSCAN, with TCRdist sequence similarity added in when clustering inside HLA-allele-positive subsets. Co-occurrence clustering excluded repertoires with fewer than 30,000 or more than 120,000 public chains, plus five with anomalous nucleotide sharing. As stored in TCRdb, this immuneACCESS dataset retains in-frame rearrangements with V and J assigned. A fraction of the clones does not appear; measured against another copy, unresolved V genes explain less than half of the discrepancy, and the remainder lacks a known reason. For V, J and clone size, that table is used; D and trimming come from the DNA. The sample records more than 100,000 clones, 70% to 80% of which are singletons. The ten largest clones represent 0.75% to 0.95% of the sample.

The germline V gene sets CDR1 to SGHAT and CDR2 to FQNNGV. V is reduced by 6 bases and J by 0 bases, leaving a spacing of 8 bases between them. Including cysteine and phenylalanine, the CDR3 has 14 amino acids. Only the CDR3 DNA is retained, 42 bases long and in frame from the first base. Comments on this clone: Its antigen is not yet known. Nothing much larger sits one base from this clone, and base qualities are not available.

The cohort consisted of some 730 healthy bone marrow donors. Cohort members were all nominally healthy when sampled, although unrecorded immune exposures were likely present. The donor tested CMV seronegative, placing the donor among the roughly 350 seronegative members of the cohort. Every donor gave a peripheral blood sample, and the peripheral blood mononuclear cells from that sample were used for TCR beta sequencing. The Qiagen DNeasy Blood Extraction Kit was used to extract genomic DNA from the blood cell samples. Broad study findings and their caveats: A further reported finding was that TCR beta sequences accurately predicted the HLA-A and HLA-B alleles for most subjects in the first cohort. In the study, 150 to 200 TCR beta chains were listed as associated with cytomegalovirus. A later genetic analysis reported fewer N-insertions in productive TCRs among donors in an Asian-associated ancestry cluster than the approximately 670-donor mean. A group of highly shared sequence variants was considered likely to be a technical artifact of the sequencing pipeline. A later analysis found that most CMV-associated TCR beta chains appeared HLA-restricted, with HLA associations seemingly driven largely by CMV exposure. In vitro tests confirmed that three of the cytomegalovirus-associated TCR beta chains recognize cytomegalovirus antigens. Only TCR beta chains were sequenced in this cohort, and the absence of alpha or paired-chain data limited detectable features. The authors suggested that the approach could potentially be generalized to other disease states and immunological phenotypes. Some IMGT-functional V segments, including TRBV6-2 and TRBV6-3, could not be told apart with the 87-base-pair reads, so those segments were excluded. Specific HLA alleles were associated with over 15,000 TCR beta sequences at a false discovery rate of 0.05 in a later analysis. The earlier analysis of nearly 600 of the donors excluded fewer than 20 rarely observed V segments, including chromosome 9 orphons, because counts were too low. CMV serostatus was the only immune exposure information available for the cohort. V-gene and J-gene trimming of TCR beta chains was associated with a missense DCLRE1C variant in a later genetic analysis, and the association was replicated in an independent cohort. In a later analysis, HLA-associated TCR beta chains showed more clonal expansion and lower generation probabilities than non-associated chains that were equally common. A later analysis reported that several top co-occurrence clusters appeared linked to parvovirus B19, influenza, CMV and Epstein-Barr virus. HLA typing was unavailable for some donors at each locus, so association tests used only the typed subset. When HLA alleles, especially DR and DQ, strongly co-occurred, attributing TCR associations to individual alleles was difficult. In an earlier analysis of fewer than 700 of the donors, most TCR beta V segments appeared in productive rearrangements about 87% or about 30% of the time, broadly matching IMGT annotations. According to a later analysis, TCR association rates differed among HLA loci, with DRB1 alleles showing the most associated TCRs and HLA-C alleles showing the fewest. Sequencing depth was assumed to be roughly uniform across donors in the presence/absence analyses, though that assumption may not hold. While some public TCRs were present in many individuals, most TCR sequences turned up only very rarely across donors. The classifier was reported to diagnose cytomegalovirus status with high specificity and sensitivity in both the original and validation cohorts. Correlated functional status among segregating V segments might be attributable to linkage disequilibrium, but an unknown experimental factor could not be ruled out.

This TCR derives from a woman aged 60-75 years in good health and CMV-seronegative. This chain is built from TRBV11-2 and TRBJ2-2; the D gene cannot be named for sure. The sample consisted of PBMCs. CDR3 reads: CASSLLTNTGELFF. The DNA sequence is as follows: TGTGCCAGCAGTCTATTAACGAACACCGGGGAGCTGTTTTTT.